The 12 T cell receptor beta chains below come from one sample, sequenced in a study of blood T cell repertoires in COVID-19. Sequencing was performed with immunoSEQ multiplex PCR; in TCRdb, only in-frame clones are kept and a portion is missing. Counted here are fewer than 90,000 clones, 90% to 95% occurring once; the ten biggest clones make up about 4.5%. The source material was peripheral blood. Receptors were obtained from a human donor with active COVID-19. The donor label of this sample is uncertain.

This rearrangement joins TRBV19 to TRBJ2-3, with 8 bases lining up with TRBD2. This CDR3 is built from 17 residues. The germline CDR1 and CDR2 sequences are LNHDA and SQIVND (reference sequence). With 3 bases clipped from V and 3 bases from J, the junction kept 11 bases outside the gene matches. The CDR3 loop is CASSIGGAGVRTDTQYF. CDR3 sequence (DNA): TGTGCCAGTAGTATTGGGGGAGCGGGAGTTAGGACAGATACGCAGTATTTT.

The chain uses TRBV5-6 and TRBJ1-4, with 12 bases aligning to TRBD1. CDR1 and CDR2 (germline): SGHDT, YYEEEE. The V gene end was trimmed by 6 bases and the J gene end by 10 bases; junction bases not matched to a gene: 10. The CDR3 consists of 15 residues. DNA for the CDR3: TGTGCCAGCATCTCACCCAGGGACAGGGGGCTAAAACTGTTTTTT. Translated, it gives CASISPRDRGLKLFF.

The V gene is TRBV27, the J gene TRBJ2-7; 9 bases map to TRBD1. Germline trimming cut 0 bases from V and 2 bases from J; bases unmatched to any gene: 2. Germline V gene data show CDR1 as MNHEY and CDR2 as SMNVEV (reference sequence). This CDR3 contains 15 residues. CDR3 coding DNA: TGTGCCAGCAGTTTATCCTGGGACAGGGCCTACGAGCAGTACTTC. It specifies CASSLSWDRAYEQYF.

The chain couples TRBV11-2 to TRBJ1-2; the D is unclear. This CDR3 region has 11 residues. V gave up 7 bases and J gave up 6 bases, with 9 bases separating them. Germline values: CDR1 SGHAT, CDR2 FQNNGV. The CDR3 protein is CASNTPHGYTF. The CDR3 DNA is TGTGCCAGCAACACGCCCCATGGCTACACCTTC.

The chain couples TRBV19 to TRBJ1-2, with D unclear. Germline V gives CDR1 LNHDA, CDR2 SQIVND (reference sequence). The V gene lost 6 bases and the J gene lost 4 bases, with 9 bases spanning the gap. The CDR3 has 12 amino acids. DNA for the CDR3: TGTGCCAGTAGACCCGCGGGCTATGGCTACACCTTC. Its protein product is CASRPAGYGYTF.

CDR3 nucleotide sequence: TGTGCCAGCGACTTGGGTATGAACACTGAAGCTTTCTTT. It yields the protein CASDLGMNTEAFF. J is TRBJ1-1 and V is TRBV12-3 or TRBV12-4; D not certain. The CDR3 has 13 residues. The V end was cut by 8 bases, the J end by 0 bases, with 10 bases between.

V gene TRBV7-6 combines with J gene TRBJ2-7, with 7 bases that match TRBD1. V lost 0 bases, J lost 2 bases, and 7 bases stayed unmatched. Germline assignment: CDR1 SGHVS and CDR2 FNYEAQ. This CDR3 spans 16 amino acids. CDR3 sequence: CASSLASGGSAYEQYF. The CDR3 DNA is TGTGCCAGCAGCTTAGCCTCAGGGGGTAGCGCCTACGAGCAGTACTTC.

The chain uses TRBV19 and TRBJ1-4; possibly TRBD1 for D (6 bases). CDR1 and CDR2 from the germline V gene are LNHDA and SQIVND (reference sequence). Trimming took off 10 bases at V and 3 bases at J, with 24 bases between the two ends. There are 17 residues in the CDR3. The CDR3 nucleotides are TGTGCCAAGCCCTCTCCAGGGGAGATTCGAGCTAATGAAAAACTGTTTTTT. Protein sequence: CAKPSPGEIRANEKLFF. The full variable domain, in which reference TRBV19 and TRBJ1-4 provide the parts outside the CDR3, is DGGITQSPKYLFRKEGQNVTLSCEQNLNHDAMYWYRQDPGQGLRLIYYSQIVNDFQKGDIAEGYSVSREKKESFPLTVTSAQKNPTAFYLCAKPSPGEIRANEKLFFGSGTQLSVL.

As regards this clone: Other nucleotide sequences from this sample produce the same CDR3. The V gene is TRBV6-5, the J gene TRBJ1-5; 7 bases map to TRBD1. Germline CDR1 MNHEY, CDR2 SVGAGI. There are 15 residues in the CDR3. V was pared by 0 bases and J by 6 bases, with 5 bases of the junction left unmatched. CDR3 bases: TGTGCCAGCAGTTACTCGAACAGGGGTGGTCAGCCCCAGCATTTT. This encodes CASSYSNRGGQPQHF.

The rearrangement links TRBV4-1 to TRBJ1-2; D perhaps matches TRBD1 (5 bases). The V end lost 8 bases, the J end lost 0 bases, and 13 bases lay between the germline ends. There are 14 residues in the CDR3. The germline CDR1 and CDR2 sequences are MGHRA and YSYEKL. DNA of the CDR3: TGCGCCAGCGCCCCAGGGAAAGCTAACTATGGCTACACCTTC. Translation gives CASAPGKANYGYTF.

The J gene is TRBJ1-1, the V gene TRBV24-1; maybe TRBD1 (5 bases). The CDR3 covers 13 residues. CDR1 KGHDR and CDR2 SFDVKD come from the germline V gene. V was shortened by 10 bases and J by 1 base, with 12 bases between the two germline ends. CDR3 region: CATKTAGNTEAFF. CDR3 sequence (DNA): TGTGCCACTAAGACAGCGGGGAACACTGAAGCTTTCTTT.

This clone was counted once. The rearrangement links TRBV14 to TRBJ1-1; 9 nucleotides align to TRBD1. The CDR3 has 15 residues. Germline V gene data show CDR1 as SGHDN and CDR2 as FVKESK. Trimming cost V 2 bases and J 5 bases; bases outside gene matches: 6. The chain's CDR3 is CASSQLYRGRTEAFF. The CDR3 DNA reads TGTGCCAGCAGCCAATTATACAGGGGGCGGACTGAAGCTTTCTTT. The whole variable domain, filled in from reference TRBV14 and TRBJ1-1, reads EAGVTQFPSHSVIEKGQTVTLRCDPISGHDNLYWYRRVMGKEIKFLLHFVKESKQDESGMPNNRFLAERTGGTYSTLKVQPAELEDSGVYFCASSQLYRGRTEAFFGQGTRLTVV.